Reported below is one TCR beta chain. Its target is unknown. The source of the sample is a study of shared clonotypes between healthy human individuals. Study in general: The plates for each donor numbered three CD4 naive, three CD4 memory, two CD8 naive and one CD8 memory. General study findings and limits: Only blood samples were collected, and tissue repertoires likely differ.

Germline CDR1 SGHDT, CDR2 YYEEEE. V was clipped by 5 bases and J by 1 base, with 9 bases between them. This CDR3 is built from 13 residues. It was CD45RO-negative cells, positively selected for CCR7, that made up naive CD8 cells, with terminally differentiated effector memory CD45RA+ cells excluded. Assay runs were performed at deep level. Per the original methods: ImmunoSEQ supplied junction-only sequences lacking quality scores, so filtering was different. TCRdb keeps only in-frame clones here, not all; method: immunoSEQ multiplex PCR. The DNA gave D and trimming, while V, J and clone size come from that table. Among about 820,000 clones listed, nearly 95% were seen once.

The J gene is TRBJ1-1, the V gene TRBV5-6, with D tentatively TRBD1 (5 bases). Sequenced material: naive CD8+ T cells sorted from blood. This TCR was sampled from a man aged 25 to 40 in good health. CDR3 residues: CASRPTGNTEAFF. The CDR3 nucleotides are TGTGCCAGCAGGCCTACAGGGAACACTGAAGCTTTCTTT.